These T cell receptor beta chains were read from a single sample in a study of early T cells in non-severe SARS-CoV-2 infection. MiXCR, applied by TCRdb to the 5' RACE reads, yields one record per CDR3 protein. The sample holds some 50,000 distinct CDR3 sequences, over 8% seen once. Sequences were obtained from whole blood. The receptors were sampled from an adult who was a healthcare worker with PCR-confirmed SARS-CoV-2 infection or an uninfected control (not recorded which). The conserved cysteine and the conserved F or W are not part of the CDR3 here.

j_call: TRBJ2-2; v_call: TRBV19; cdr3_aa: ASSIRGTGELF
j_call: TRBJ2-7; v_call: TRBV7-9; cdr3_aa: ASSPQTESYEQY
j_call: TRBJ2-3; v_call: TRBV11-2; cdr3_aa: ASSLSTGLVGDTQY
j_call: TRBJ1-1; v_call: TRBV5-1; cdr3_aa: ASSLWQLNTEAF
j_call: TRBJ2-3; v_call: TRBV2; cdr3_aa: ASSGPRGSDTQY
j_call: TRBJ2-7; v_call: TRBV5-1; cdr3_aa: ASSLVEDYEQY
j_call: TRBJ2-7; v_call: TRBV20-1; cdr3_aa: SARDPSAYEQY
j_call: TRBJ2-3; v_call: TRBV5-5; cdr3_aa: ASNSLAIRRTDTQY
j_call: TRBJ1-2; v_call: TRBV7-2; cdr3_aa: ASSLREGFANGYT
j_call: TRBJ2-5; v_call: TRBV20-1; cdr3_aa: SAPSLETQY
j_call: TRBJ2-2; v_call: TRBV20-1; cdr3_aa: SARRGTNTGELF
j_call: TRBJ2-7; v_call: TRBV20-1; cdr3_aa: SAIAHLPGEQY
j_call: TRBJ2-1; v_call: TRBV11-2; cdr3_aa: ASSSTGGTGREQF
j_call: TRBJ2-5; v_call: TRBV10-2; cdr3_aa: ASSVQYQETQY